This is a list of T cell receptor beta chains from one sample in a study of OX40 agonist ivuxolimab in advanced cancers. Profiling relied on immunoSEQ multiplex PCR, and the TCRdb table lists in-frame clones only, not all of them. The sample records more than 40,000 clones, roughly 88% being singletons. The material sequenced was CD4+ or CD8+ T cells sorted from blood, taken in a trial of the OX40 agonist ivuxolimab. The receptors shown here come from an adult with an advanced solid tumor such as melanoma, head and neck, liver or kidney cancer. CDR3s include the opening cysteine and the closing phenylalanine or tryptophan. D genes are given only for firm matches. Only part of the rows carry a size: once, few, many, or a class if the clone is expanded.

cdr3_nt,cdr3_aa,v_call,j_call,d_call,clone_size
TGTGCCAGCAGGTCGCCTAGCGGATCCTACGAGCAGTACTTC,CASRSPSGSYEQYF,TRBV28,TRBJ2-7,TRBD2,-
TGTGCCAGCAGCGCTAGGCGCAGTACCACCCAGCCCCAGCATTTT,CASSARRSTTQPQHF,TRBV5-6,TRBJ1-5,-,-
TGTGCCAGCAGGGGGTTCGGACAGGAGGAAAAACTGTTTTTT,CASRGFGQEEKLFF,TRBV6-1,TRBJ1-4,TRBD1,-
TGCGCCAGCAGCCAGGGAACTAGCGGGGGGGCCGGCGGGGAGCTGTTTTTT,CASSQGTSGGAGGELFF,TRBV4-3,TRBJ2-2,TRBD2,few
TGTGCCAGCAGCCCCCTTTTGGGACGGAATTCCTACGAGCAGTACTTC,CASSPLLGRNSYEQYF,TRBV28,TRBJ2-7,-,-
TGTGCCTCGAAAGGCATGAACACTGAAGCTTTCTTT,CASKGMNTEAFF,TRBV19,TRBJ1-1,-,-
TGTGCCAGCAGCAGAAACACTGAAGCTTTCTTT,CASSRNTEAFF,TRBV5-6,TRBJ1-1,-,-
TGTGCCAGCTCTTCATACCAGAAAGAAGCTTTCTTT,CASSSYQKEAFF,TRBV18,TRBJ1-1,-,-
TGTGCCAGCAGTTTAGGACGCACAGATACGCAGTATTTT,CASSLGRTDTQYF,TRBV27,TRBJ2-3,-,once
TGTGCCAGCAGCCAAGATCAATTATCAGGGTTTGAGGAAAAACTGTTTTTT,CASSQDQLSGFEEKLFF,TRBV4-2,TRBJ1-4,-,-
TGCGCCAGCAGCCCTGGAAACTTACAGGGGTATAGCAATCAGCCCCAGCATTTT,CASSPGNLQGYSNQPQHF,TRBV5-1,TRBJ1-5,TRBD1,-
TGTGCCAGCAGCTTGGACAAGGGTAGCAATCAGCCCCAGCATTTT,CASSLDKGSNQPQHF,TRBV5-4,TRBJ1-5,-,-
TGTGCCAGTAGCCATATGGCGAAGACGGAGACCCAGTACTTC,CASSHMAKTETQYF,TRBV19,TRBJ2-5,-,-
TGTGCCAGCAGTTACTCGACAGGGAACACTGAAGCTTTCTTT,CASSYSTGNTEAFF,TRBV6-5,TRBJ1-1,-,-
TGTGCCAGCAGCATCACCGCAGGGGGCGCGTCTAATGAAAAACTGTTTTTT,CASSITAGGASNEKLFF,TRBV7-9,TRBJ1-4,TRBD1,-
TGTGCCAGTAGTACTACGGGACCTACGTACTTCTACAATGAGCAGTTCTTC,CASSTTGPTYFYNEQFF,TRBV19,TRBJ2-1,-,-
TGTGCCAGCAGCCCGGGACAACCCTCTGGGGCCAACGTCCTGACTTTC,CASSPGQPSGANVLTF,TRBV7-2,TRBJ2-6,-,-
TGTGCCAGCAGTGAATTTGGGGAGCTGTTTTTT,CASSEFGELFF,TRBV6-1,TRBJ2-2,-,-
TGCGCCAGCAGCCCCCCGGTAGGGGCTGGGGCCAACGTCCTGACTTTC,CASSPPVGAGANVLTF,TRBV5-1,TRBJ2-6,-,-
TGCGCCAGCAGCTTGGCAGGGCTAGCGGGAGGGAATGAGCAGTTCTTC,CASSLAGLAGGNEQFF,TRBV5-1,TRBJ2-1,TRBD2,-
TGTGCCTGGAGGGAGACGAACTCTGGAAACACCATATATTTT,CAWRETNSGNTIYF,TRBV30,TRBJ1-3,-,-
TGTGCCAGCAGTTCCCCCGGGACAGGGACTGGGGCCAACGTCCTGACTTTC,CASSSPGTGTGANVLTF,TRBV28,TRBJ2-6,TRBD1,-
TGTGCCAGCAGCCAAGTAGTAGCGGGAGTTCAAGATGAGCAGTTCTTC,CASSQVVAGVQDEQFF,TRBV4-2,TRBJ2-1,TRBD2,-
TGTGCCAGCAGCTCCGGACCAGGGGGTGGCGAGACCCAGTACTTC,CASSSGPGGGETQYF,TRBV11-2,TRBJ2-5,TRBD1,-
TGCGCCAGCAGCCCACACAGCGTACTAGCGGGGGGGACTTCCTACAATGAGCAGTTCTTC,CASSPHSVLAGGTSYNEQFF,TRBV4-1,TRBJ2-1,TRBD2,-
TGTGCCAGCAGCGTATTGGGAACAACTAATGAAAAACTGTTTTTT,CASSVLGTTNEKLFF,TRBV2,TRBJ1-4,-,-
TGTGCCAGCAGTTACGAGGGTGCAGGGCGATCACCCCTCCACTTT,CASSYEGAGRSPLHF,TRBV6-6,TRBJ1-6,-,-
TGTGCCAGCAGTGAAGGTCTCGGCGAAGTTAACTATGGCTACACCTTC,CASSEGLGEVNYGYTF,TRBV6-1,TRBJ1-2,-,-
TGCGCCAGCAGCTTGAATCGGTTTACTAATTCACCCCTCCACTTT,CASSLNRFTNSPLHF,TRBV5-1,TRBJ1-6,-,-
TGTGCCAGTAGTATAATGGGGGAGGGCCCAGAGACCCAGTACTTC,CASSIMGEGPETQYF,TRBV19,TRBJ2-5,TRBD2,-
TGCAGCGTTCCCGGGACAGGGGGTAGCACAGATACGCAGTATTTT,CSVPGTGGSTDTQYF,TRBV29-1,TRBJ2-3,TRBD1,-
TGCACCAGCAGCCAACGGAGGGCAGGTGAAGAGACCCAGTACTTC,CTSSQRRAGEETQYF,TRBV1,TRBJ2-5,-,-
TGTGCCAGCAGTCGGGACAGTATTGGAAAGACCCAGTACTTC,CASSRDSIGKTQYF,TRBV28,TRBJ2-5,TRBD1,-
TGTGCCAGCAGCCAGGGGGGTCAGGGGGCGTTGGAGACCCAGTACTTC,CASSQGGQGALETQYF,TRBV14,TRBJ2-5,TRBD1,-
TGTGCCAGCAACCGGGACAGGGGGGCTTATAGCAATCAGCCCCAGCATTTT,CASNRDRGAYSNQPQHF,TRBV2,TRBJ1-5,TRBD1,-
TGTGCCATTAAGGGCCTCGAGGGCAATCAGCCCCAGCATTTT,CAIKGLEGNQPQHF,TRBV6-1,TRBJ1-5,-,few
TGTGCCAGCAGCGTTGACAACACCTACGAGCAGTACTTC,CASSVDNTYEQYF,TRBV9,TRBJ2-7,-,-
TGTGCCAGCAGTTACTCAGCGGGGGGGCCGTCAGATACGCAGTATTTT,CASSYSAGGPSDTQYF,TRBV6-5,TRBJ2-3,TRBD2,-
TGTGCCAGCAGCTATAACACGGACAGGAGGCTCGGAAACACCATATATTTT,CASSYNTDRRLGNTIYF,TRBV5-4,TRBJ1-3,TRBD1,-
TGCGCCAGCAGCTTGGAAGCGACAGTGAAAGAGCAGTTCTTC,CASSLEATVKEQFF,TRBV5-1,TRBJ2-1,-,-
TGTGCCATCAGTGAGTCGGGAGCCGGTACGCAGTATTTT,CAISESGAGTQYF,TRBV10-3,TRBJ2-3,-,-
TGCGCCAGCAGCCTCGGACTAGCGGGAGATTATGAGCAGTTCTTC,CASSLGLAGDYEQFF,TRBV5-1,TRBJ2-1,TRBD2,once
TGTGCCAGCAGAGGCCGGACTAGCGGGAGCGATGAGCAGTTCTTC,CASRGRTSGSDEQFF,TRBV7-2,TRBJ2-1,TRBD2,-
TGTGCCAGCCCCCCGGGCCAGCGTTTAAGCTCCTACGAGCAGTACTTC,CASPPGQRLSSYEQYF,TRBV21-1,TRBJ2-7,-,-
TGCAGCGTTGGGGGACAGATCTCGGGTGAGCAGTTCTTC,CSVGGQISGEQFF,TRBV29-1,TRBJ2-1,TRBD1,-
TGTGCCATCGGGATGTGGGACACCGGGGAGCTGTTTTTT,CAIGMWDTGELFF,TRBV10-3,TRBJ2-2,-,-
TGTGCCAGCAGCCCCGGACAGTATAATTCACCCCTCCACTTT,CASSPGQYNSPLHF,TRBV7-9,TRBJ1-6,-,-
TGTGCCAGCAGCCCGAGGGGTGATAGCGAAAAACTGTTTTTT,CASSPRGDSEKLFF,TRBV7-2,TRBJ1-4,-,once
TGTGCCAGCAGTTCCCCGTGGGCCCCCTCTGGAAACACCATATATTTT,CASSSPWAPSGNTIYF,TRBV28,TRBJ1-3,-,-
TGCAGCGCTAGGGGGACGGCGAACACTGAAGCTTTCTTT,CSARGTANTEAFF,TRBV29-1,TRBJ1-1,-,-
TGTGCCAGCAGTTACGCAACAGGGGGATGGGTCGAGCAGTACTTC,CASSYATGGWVEQYF,TRBV6-6,TRBJ2-7,TRBD1,-
TGTGCCTGGAGTGTACTTCGTGAAAAACTGTTTTTT,CAWSVLREKLFF,TRBV30,TRBJ1-4,-,few
TGTGCCAGCAGTTCGGGGTACGAGCAGTACTTC,CASSSGYEQYF,TRBV27,TRBJ2-7,-,-
TGTGCCAGCTCACCACCTCTTACAGGGGGCCACTATGGCTACACCTTC,CASSPPLTGGHYGYTF,TRBV18,TRBJ1-2,TRBD1,-
TGTGCCAGTAGTATTTCAGGGTCTGGTGGCTACACCTTC,CASSISGSGGYTF,TRBV19,TRBJ1-2,-,medium-sized
TGTGCCGTGTTTAGCGGGGGGCCCTCCTACGAGCAGTACTTC,CAVFSGGPSYEQYF,TRBV7-2,TRBJ2-7,TRBD2,few
TGTGCCAGCATATCCTCCGGGACAGGGGGCACCGGGGAGCTGTTTTTT,CASISSGTGGTGELFF,TRBV28,TRBJ2-2,TRBD1,-
TGTGCCAGCAGTTATACCCTAACTAGTTTAGAGACCCAGTACTTC,CASSYTLTSLETQYF,TRBV6-5,TRBJ2-5,-,-
TGTGCCAGCAGTCACTTGGACCATGAAGAGACCCAGTACTTC,CASSHLDHEETQYF,TRBV6-6,TRBJ2-5,-,-